Detailed here is one T cell receptor beta chain. Its matching antigen is unknown. The use of a sample-barcoded 5' primer and a J-beta primer mix characterized a second PCR of roughly 7 to 11 cycles. The template-switch adaptor, which had 12 random nucleotides, put a tag on each cDNA molecule. TCRdb redid the calling of the 5' RACE reads with MiXCR, one entry per CDR3 protein. The sample records approximately 1.5 million distinct CDR3 sequences, about 35% being singletons. This entry comes from a study of blood T cells in healthy people across ages. Regarding the study as a whole: Unsorted PBMCs blocked a conclusive comparison of naive and antigen-experienced cells.

The clonotype was recovered from a woman in her twenties or thirties in good health. The source material was blood.

Here the CDR3 reads CAISEREAQYF. The CDR3 DNA reads TGTGCCATCAGTGAGAGGGAGGCGCAGTACTTC. This chain uses TRBV10-3 with TRBJ2-5; tentative D call: TRBD2 (6 bases). With 2 bases removed from V and 11 bases from J, the gap between germline ends came to 9 bases. The CDR3 loop spans 11 amino acids. Germline CDR1 and CDR2: ENHRY and SYGVKD.